The 8 T cell receptor beta chains presented below share a single source sample, sequenced in a study of response to subunit inactivated influenza vaccine. TCRdb independently ran MiXCR on the RT-PCR reads; one entry per CDR3 protein. This table holds 150,000 to 200,000 distinct CDR3 sequences, roughly 11% found once. The specimen was non-naive T cells sorted from PBMCs, collected more than 35 days after vaccination. The receptors originated from a man aged 45-60 years who received an inactivated influenza vaccine.

This clonotype was detected a few times. This sequence joins TRBV12-3 or TRBV12-4 and TRBJ2-1; 8 nucleotides agree with TRBD2. Unmatched junction bases numbered 9, after V lost 5 bases and J lost 6 bases. The CDR3 covers 15 residues. CDR3 region: CASSSGGRGGNEQFF. The CDR3 nucleotides are TGTGCCAGCAGTAGCGGGGGCCGTGGCGGCAATGAGCAGTTCTTC.

J is TRBJ2-4 and V is TRBV7-2, with TRBD1 matching over 7 bases. In germline, CDR1 is SGHTA, CDR2 FQGNSA. CDR3 length equals 14 residues. Trimming cost V 5 bases and J 8 bases; bases outside gene matches: 9. DNA of the CDR3: TGTGCCAGCAGCAAAACAGGGGCAGGGGACATTCAGTACTTC. Amino acid sequence: CASSKTGAGDIQYF. Full variable domain (missing parts from reference TRBV7-2 and TRBJ2-4): GAGVSQSPSNKVTEKGKDVELRCDPISGHTALYWYRQSLGQGLEFLIYFQGNSAPDKSGLPSDRFSAERTGGSVSTLTIQRTQQEDSAVYLCASSKTGAGDIQYFGAGTRLSVL.

This clonotype appeared many times. The V call is TRBV27, the J call TRBJ2-1; TRBD2 is a possible D gene (6 bases). The CDR3 length is 15 residues. CDR1 and CDR2 from the germline V gene are MNHEY and SMNVEV (reference sequence). The V end lost 3 bases, the J end lost 0 bases, and 9 bases lay between the germline ends. In DNA form, the CDR3 reads TGTGCCAGCAGTTTTGGGGGGAGCTCCTACAATGAGCAGTTCTTC. As protein: CASSFGGSSYNEQFF.

There are a few counts of this clonotype. V and J are TRBV6-2 or TRBV6-3 and TRBJ2-5, with D perhaps matching TRBD1 (6 bases). The CDR3 length is 14 residues. Germline V gene data show CDR1 as MNHEY and CDR2 as SVGEGT. Deletions cut 5 bases from V and 3 bases from J, with 13 bases between. CDR3 nucleotides: TGTGCCAGCAGTCCAGCCGGACAGAAAGAGACCCAGTACTTC. Protein sequence: CASSPAGQKETQYF.

The chain has TRBV29-1 and TRBJ2-1; tentative D call: TRBD2 (6 bases). The CDR3 totals 13 residues. Germline CDR1 and CDR2: SQVTM and ANQGSEA. V was pared by 7 bases and J by 4 bases, with 14 bases between. This CDR3 is CSAGEVRYNEQFF. In DNA form, the CDR3 reads TGCAGCGCCGGGGAGGTGCGGTACAATGAGCAGTTCTTC.

This clonotype was found many times. In DNA, the CDR3 is TGTGCCAGCTCACCACCGGTCCGGAGCTCCTACGAGCAGTACTTC. It yields the protein CASSPPVRSSYEQYF. The chain employs TRBV18 and TRBJ2-7; D is unclear. Germline V gene lookup returns CDR1 KGHSH and CDR2 LQKENI. This CDR3 is 15 amino acids long. V lost 0 bases, J lost 0 bases, and 9 bases lay in between.

The rearrangement links TRBV5-1 to TRBJ2-6, with 7 bases that match TRBD1. The CDR3 covers 19 residues. CDR1 and CDR2 (germline): SGHRS, YFSETQ. V gave up 0 bases and J gave up 0 bases; unmatched junction bases: 9. CDR3 in amino acids: CASSLDAGGVFSGANVLTF. The CDR3 nucleotides read TGCGCCAGCAGCTTGGATGCAGGGGGTGTGTTCTCTGGGGCCAACGTCCTGACTTTC.

The rearrangement links TRBV5-6 to TRBJ2-5, with D perhaps matching TRBD1 (5 bases). In germline, CDR1 is SGHDT, CDR2 YYEEEE. V shed 4 bases and J shed 1 base, with 8 bases lying between them. The length of the CDR3 is 13 residues. CDR3 residues: CASSQDTQETQYF. As DNA, the CDR3 is TGTGCCAGCAGCCAGGACACCCAAGAGACCCAGTACTTC.